A selection of T cell receptor beta chains follows, all from one sample in a study of blood T cell repertoires in COVID-19. This table comes from immunoSEQ multiplex PCR, and its TCRdb copy is limited to in-frame clones, with some not included. The data contain around 54,000 clones, less than 95% of them singletons. Material for sequencing was peripheral blood. These TCRs come from a human donor in a cohort sampled during active COVID-19. Each CDR3 is given with its conserved first and last residue. The D gene is left open where the match is weak. A row's size may be missing; if present it is once, few, many or a size class.

D gene: TRBD2; V gene: TRBV28; J gene: TRBJ2-3; clone size: once; CDR3 length: 17; CDR3 DNA: TGTGCCAGCAGTCCCTCAATGGCTAGCGGGGGCACAGATACGCAGTATTTT; CDR3 protein: CASSPSMASGGTDTQYF
D gene: -; V gene: TRBV27; J gene: TRBJ1-5; clone size: few; CDR3 length: 14; CDR3 DNA: TGTGCCAGCGCCGATAGGGGTAGCAATCAGCCCCAGCATTTT; CDR3 protein: CASADRGSNQPQHF
D gene: -; V gene: TRBV5-1; J gene: TRBJ2-3; clone size: -; CDR3 length: 14; CDR3 DNA: TGCGCCAGCAGCTTGGCACAGGCCACAGATACGCAGTATTTT; CDR3 protein: CASSLAQATDTQYF
D gene: TRBD2; V gene: TRBV6-5; J gene: TRBJ2-7; clone size: -; CDR3 length: 16; CDR3 DNA: TGTGCCAGCAGTTCCGGACTAGCGGGAACTGGGAGGGGGCAGTACTTC; CDR3 protein: CASSSGLAGTGRGQYF
D gene: TRBD1; V gene: TRBV2; J gene: TRBJ2-7; clone size: -; CDR3 length: 15; CDR3 DNA: TGTGCCAGCAGTGAACTGAGGACAGGGAGCTACGAGCAGTACTTC; CDR3 protein: CASSELRTGSYEQYF
D gene: TRBD2; V gene: TRBV10-1; J gene: TRBJ2-7; clone size: -; CDR3 length: 14; CDR3 DNA: TGCGCCAGCAGTGTACCGGGACTACCTTACGAGCAGTACTTC; CDR3 protein: CASSVPGLPYEQYF
D gene: -; V gene: TRBV6-5; J gene: TRBJ2-7; clone size: -; CDR3 length: 14; CDR3 DNA: TGTGCCAGCGCGCCAGACAGGTCTCCCTCCGAGCAGTACTTC; CDR3 protein: CASAPDRSPSEQYF
D gene: -; V gene: TRBV6-1; J gene: TRBJ1-5; clone size: -; CDR3 length: 18; CDR3 DNA: TGTGCCAGCAGTGAAAGGGCTCCACAGGGTTTTATCGATCAGCCCCAGCATTTT; CDR3 protein: CASSERAPQGFIDQPQHF
D gene: TRBD2; V gene: TRBV27; J gene: TRBJ2-7; clone size: -; CDR3 length: 14; CDR3 DNA: TGTGCCAGCAGTTTCGGGACTAGCGGGAACGAGCAGTACTTC; CDR3 protein: CASSFGTSGNEQYF
D gene: -; V gene: TRBV21-1; J gene: TRBJ2-7; clone size: -; CDR3 length: 17; CDR3 DNA: TGTGCCAGGCGGCTAGACCGGGACAGACCTCTAGGGTACGAGCAGTACTTC; CDR3 protein: CARRLDRDRPLGYEQYF
D gene: TRBD2; V gene: TRBV28; J gene: TRBJ2-7; clone size: -; CDR3 length: 15; CDR3 DNA: TGTGCCAGCAGTCCACGACTAGCGGGAGAATACGAGCAGTACTTC; CDR3 protein: CASSPRLAGEYEQYF
D gene: -; V gene: TRBV28; J gene: TRBJ2-5; clone size: -; CDR3 length: 14; CDR3 DNA: TGTGCCAGCACCCCCTGGGGCGGCCAAGAGACCCAGTACTTC; CDR3 protein: CASTPWGGQETQYF
D gene: -; V gene: TRBV19; J gene: TRBJ2-1; clone size: -; CDR3 length: 17; CDR3 DNA: TGTGCCAGTAGTATAGATCCGCGCGTGAGCTCCTACAATGAGCAGTTCTTC; CDR3 protein: CASSIDPRVSSYNEQFF
D gene: -; V gene: TRBV9; J gene: TRBJ1-5; clone size: -; CDR3 length: 15; CDR3 DNA: TGTGCCAGCAGCGCGGACAGTTCGGTTGGTCAGCCCCAGCATTTT; CDR3 protein: CASSADSSVGQPQHF
D gene: TRBD1; V gene: TRBV30; J gene: TRBJ1-2; clone size: -; CDR3 length: 21; CDR3 DNA: TGTGCCTGGAGTTTGGGGACAGCGAGGAATTTTCTCCAAACCGAGAAATATGGCTACACCTTC; CDR3 protein: CAWSLGTARNFLQTEKYGYTF
D gene: -; V gene: TRBV28; J gene: TRBJ1-2; clone size: -; CDR3 length: 12; CDR3 DNA: TGTGCCAGCAGTGCACAGGGATTCGGCTACACCTTC; CDR3 protein: CASSAQGFGYTF
D gene: -; V gene: TRBV7-8; J gene: TRBJ1-3; clone size: -; CDR3 length: 16; CDR3 DNA: TGTGCCAGCAGCTTAGGGCCTGATCGGCTAGGCGGCACCATATATTTT; CDR3 protein: CASSLGPDRLGGTIYF
D gene: -; V gene: TRBV12-3/TRBV12-4; J gene: TRBJ1-2; clone size: -; CDR3 length: 13; CDR3 DNA: TGTGCCAGCAGTTTAGCGGGCAGCTATGGCTACACCTTC; CDR3 protein: CASSLAGSYGYTF
D gene: -; V gene: TRBV5-1; J gene: TRBJ1-1; clone size: -; CDR3 length: 14; CDR3 DNA: TGCGCCAGCAGCTTGGCCTCCCAGGGTACTGAAGCTTTCTTT; CDR3 protein: CASSLASQGTEAFF
D gene: TRBD2; V gene: TRBV10-3; J gene: TRBJ2-7; clone size: -; CDR3 length: 14; CDR3 DNA: TGTGCCACCGCACTAGCGGGAGGGCCCTACGAGCAGTACTTC; CDR3 protein: CATALAGGPYEQYF
D gene: TRBD1; V gene: TRBV18; J gene: TRBJ1-4; clone size: once; CDR3 length: 15; CDR3 DNA: TGTGCCAGCTCACGGGGACAGGTTCCCGATGAAAAACTGTTTTTT; CDR3 protein: CASSRGQVPDEKLFF
D gene: -; V gene: TRBV5-5; J gene: TRBJ2-7; clone size: -; CDR3 length: 15; CDR3 DNA: TGTGCCAGCAGCAATACGGGGAACACCCCCTACGAGCAGTACTTC; CDR3 protein: CASSNTGNTPYEQYF
D gene: TRBD2; V gene: TRBV9; J gene: TRBJ2-7; clone size: -; CDR3 length: 14; CDR3 DNA: TGTGCCAGCAGCCCTAGCGGGAGGGCCTACGAGCAGTACTTC; CDR3 protein: CASSPSGRAYEQYF
D gene: TRBD2; V gene: TRBV7-2; J gene: TRBJ2-3; clone size: -; CDR3 length: 17; CDR3 DNA: TGTGCCAGCAGCTTAGGGCCGTCTAGCGGGAGTGGCGATACGCAGTATTTT; CDR3 protein: CASSLGPSSGSGDTQYF
D gene: -; V gene: TRBV6-6; J gene: TRBJ2-6; clone size: -; CDR3 length: 15; CDR3 DNA: TGTGCCAGCAGCCTCCCTAGCTCTGGGGCCAACGTCCTGACTTTC; CDR3 protein: CASSLPSSGANVLTF
D gene: -; V gene: TRBV11-2; J gene: TRBJ1-1; clone size: -; CDR3 length: 15; CDR3 DNA: TGTGCCAGCAGCTTAAATGCCCAAAGAGGCACTGAAGCTTTCTTT; CDR3 protein: CASSLNAQRGTEAFF
D gene: -; V gene: TRBV10-2; J gene: TRBJ2-2; clone size: once; CDR3 length: 14; CDR3 DNA: TGCGCCAGCAGTGTACCAGGGGCAACCGGGGAGCTGTTTTTT; CDR3 protein: CASSVPGATGELFF
D gene: -; V gene: TRBV3-1/TRBV3-2; J gene: TRBJ1-1; clone size: -; CDR3 length: 14; CDR3 DNA: TGTGCCAGCAGCCACAGTGACAGGAACACTGAAGCTTTCTTT; CDR3 protein: CASSHSDRNTEAFF
D gene: -; V gene: TRBV28; J gene: TRBJ2-3; clone size: -; CDR3 length: 17; CDR3 DNA: TGTGCCAGCGGTGGGGGCCTCCGGGGGAGGGCGGCAGATACGCAGTATTTT; CDR3 protein: CASGGGLRGRAADTQYF
D gene: TRBD2; V gene: TRBV3-1/TRBV3-2; J gene: TRBJ2-3; clone size: -; CDR3 length: 17; CDR3 DNA: TGTGCCAGCAGCACACGACCTAGCGGGAGGAATACAAATACGCAGTATTTT; CDR3 protein: CASSTRPSGRNTNTQYF
D gene: -; V gene: TRBV11-2; J gene: TRBJ2-2; clone size: few; CDR3 length: 15; CDR3 DNA: TGTGCCAGCAGCTTTAGTCGGTTTTCCGCCGGGGAGCTGTTTTTT; CDR3 protein: CASSFSRFSAGELFF
D gene: TRBD1; V gene: TRBV5-1; J gene: TRBJ1-4; clone size: -; CDR3 length: 16; CDR3 DNA: TGCGCCAGCAGCCCCATGGGGGGACAGGGTGGTGAAAAACTGTTTTTT; CDR3 protein: CASSPMGGQGGEKLFF
D gene: TRBD2; V gene: TRBV10-2; J gene: TRBJ2-7; clone size: -; CDR3 length: 14; CDR3 DNA: TGCGCCAGCACGTGGACTAGCGGGAGCTACGAGCAGTACTTC; CDR3 protein: CASTWTSGSYEQYF
D gene: TRBD2; V gene: TRBV15; J gene: TRBJ2-2; clone size: -; CDR3 length: 15; CDR3 DNA: TGTGCCACCAGCAGCGCTAGCGGGAGTGCCGGGGAGCTGTTTTTT; CDR3 protein: CATSSASGSAGELFF
D gene: -; V gene: TRBV15; J gene: TRBJ2-3; clone size: -; CDR3 length: 15; CDR3 DNA: TGTGCCACCAGCAGAGATGCTATTAGCACAGATACGCAGTATTTT; CDR3 protein: CATSRDAISTDTQYF
D gene: TRBD2; V gene: TRBV6-2/TRBV6-3; J gene: TRBJ2-5; clone size: once; CDR3 length: 19; CDR3 DNA: TGTGCCAGCAGTTACCCAAATTTGGGACTAGCGGGAGCAATGGGGACCCAGTACTTC; CDR3 protein: CASSYPNLGLAGAMGTQYF
D gene: -; V gene: TRBV5-4; J gene: TRBJ1-6; clone size: -; CDR3 length: 16; CDR3 DNA: TGTGCCAGCAGCTTGGGGGGCTCTAGCTATAATTCACCCCTCCACTTT; CDR3 protein: CASSLGGSSYNSPLHF
D gene: TRBD2; V gene: TRBV4-1; J gene: TRBJ2-1; clone size: -; CDR3 length: 20; CDR3 DNA: TGCGCCAGCAGCCAAGATACGCCTAGCGGGAGAGCCACTCACTACAATGAGCAGTTCTTC; CDR3 protein: CASSQDTPSGRATHYNEQFF
D gene: -; V gene: TRBV11-2; J gene: TRBJ1-3; clone size: -; CDR3 length: 16; CDR3 DNA: TGTGCCAGCAGCTTAGAGGGCGTAGGCTCTGGAAACACCATATATTTT; CDR3 protein: CASSLEGVGSGNTIYF
D gene: -; V gene: TRBV4-1; J gene: TRBJ1-3; clone size: -; CDR3 length: 17; CDR3 DNA: TGCGCCAGCAGCCGGGGAAGGGGGAACAGGGCTGGAAACACCATATATTTT; CDR3 protein: CASSRGRGNRAGNTIYF
D gene: -; V gene: TRBV6-5; J gene: TRBJ2-3; clone size: -; CDR3 length: 13; CDR3 DNA: TGTGCCAGCAGGGGGCCTAGCACAGATACGCAGTATTTT; CDR3 protein: CASRGPSTDTQYF
D gene: -; V gene: TRBV6-5; J gene: TRBJ1-1; clone size: -; CDR3 length: 12; CDR3 DNA: TGTGCCAGCAGCAGGGCCGACACTGAAGCTTTCTTT; CDR3 protein: CASSRADTEAFF
D gene: TRBD2; V gene: TRBV20-1; J gene: TRBJ2-3; clone size: -; CDR3 length: 16; CDR3 DNA: TGCAGTGCTAGTGACCCAACTAGCGGGAGCACAGATACGCAGTATTTT; CDR3 protein: CSASDPTSGSTDTQYF
D gene: -; V gene: TRBV18; J gene: TRBJ1-2; clone size: -; CDR3 length: 16; CDR3 DNA: TGTGCCAGCTCACCACGGGGGGGGTATCTCAACTATGGCTACACCTTC; CDR3 protein: CASSPRGGYLNYGYTF
D gene: TRBD1; V gene: TRBV30; J gene: TRBJ2-7; clone size: once; CDR3 length: 12; CDR3 DNA: TGTGCCTGGAGACAGGGGGCTTACGAGCAGTACTTC; CDR3 protein: CAWRQGAYEQYF
D gene: -; V gene: TRBV24-1; J gene: TRBJ2-6; clone size: -; CDR3 length: 16; CDR3 DNA: TGTGCCACCAGTGAACCTACTAGCAGTGGGGCCAACGTCCTGACTTTC; CDR3 protein: CATSEPTSSGANVLTF
D gene: TRBD2; V gene: TRBV27; J gene: TRBJ2-2; clone size: once; CDR3 length: 15; CDR3 DNA: TGTGCCAGCAGTTTAGGACTAGCGGCGACCTGGGAGCTGTTTTTT; CDR3 protein: CASSLGLAATWELFF
D gene: TRBD1; V gene: TRBV24-1; J gene: TRBJ2-1; clone size: -; CDR3 length: 18; CDR3 DNA: TGTGCCACCAGTGAATCATGGACAGGGGGCGGCTCCTACAATGAGCAGTTCTTC; CDR3 protein: CATSESWTGGGSYNEQFF
D gene: -; V gene: TRBV30; J gene: TRBJ1-6; clone size: -; CDR3 length: 18; CDR3 DNA: TGTGCCTGGAGTGTACGAGGAACCGTCAGGGGTGGTAGATCACCCCTCCACTTT; CDR3 protein: CAWSVRGTVRGGRSPLHF
D gene: TRBD1; V gene: TRBV19; J gene: TRBJ1-1; clone size: once; CDR3 length: 16; CDR3 DNA: TGTGCCAGTAGTCAGGACAGGGGGAAGAAGAACACTGAAGCTTTCTTT; CDR3 protein: CASSQDRGKKNTEAFF
D gene: -; V gene: TRBV6-6; J gene: TRBJ2-7; clone size: -; CDR3 length: 14; CDR3 DNA: TGTGCCAGCAGCATCGACCGATCCCGGCGGGAGCAGTACTTC; CDR3 protein: CASSIDRSRREQYF
D gene: -; V gene: TRBV6-5; J gene: TRBJ1-1; clone size: -; CDR3 length: 11; CDR3 DNA: TGTGCCAGCATAGTGAACACTGAAGCTTTCTTT; CDR3 protein: CASIVNTEAFF
D gene: -; V gene: TRBV18; J gene: TRBJ1-5; clone size: -; CDR3 length: 15; CDR3 DNA: TGTGCCAGCTCACCATCTTTTAGCAGGGATCAGCCCCAGCATTTT; CDR3 protein: CASSPSFSRDQPQHF
D gene: -; V gene: TRBV3-1/TRBV3-2; J gene: TRBJ2-2; clone size: -; CDR3 length: 14; CDR3 DNA: TGTGCCAGCGCCCCGGATGCTCGGGCCGGGGAGCTGTTTTTT; CDR3 protein: CASAPDARAGELFF
D gene: -; V gene: TRBV21-1; J gene: TRBJ2-3; clone size: -; CDR3 length: 17; CDR3 DNA: TGTGCCAGCAGCGATAAGCCGGCACAGGGGGTCGGGGATACGCAGTATTTT; CDR3 protein: CASSDKPAQGVGDTQYF
D gene: -; V gene: TRBV7-6; J gene: TRBJ2-2; clone size: -; CDR3 length: 18; CDR3 DNA: TGTGCCAGCAGCTTAAGGTCTCCGGGAACAGCGAACACCGGGGAGCTGTTTTTT; CDR3 protein: CASSLRSPGTANTGELFF
D gene: -; V gene: TRBV2; J gene: TRBJ1-1; clone size: once; CDR3 length: 16; CDR3 DNA: TGTGCCAGCGGTGGGAGCGGGGGTCGACGCAACACTGAAGCTTTCTTT; CDR3 protein: CASGGSGGRRNTEAFF
D gene: -; V gene: TRBV5-1; J gene: TRBJ1-5; clone size: -; CDR3 length: 13; CDR3 DNA: TGCGCCAGCAGCTTTTTCCCAAATCAGCCCCAGCATTTT; CDR3 protein: CASSFFPNQPQHF